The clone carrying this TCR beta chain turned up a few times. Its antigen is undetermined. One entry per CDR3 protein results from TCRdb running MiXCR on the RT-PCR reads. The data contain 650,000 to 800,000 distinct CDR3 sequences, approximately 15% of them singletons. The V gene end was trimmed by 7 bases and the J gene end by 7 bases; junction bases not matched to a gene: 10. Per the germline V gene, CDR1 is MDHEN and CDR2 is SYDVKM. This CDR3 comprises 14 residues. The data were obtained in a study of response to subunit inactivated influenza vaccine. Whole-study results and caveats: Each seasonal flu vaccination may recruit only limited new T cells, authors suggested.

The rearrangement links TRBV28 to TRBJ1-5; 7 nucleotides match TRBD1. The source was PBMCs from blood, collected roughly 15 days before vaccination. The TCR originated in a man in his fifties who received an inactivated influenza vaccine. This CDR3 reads CASKWTGSGQPQHF. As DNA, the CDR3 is TGTGCCAGCAAGTGGACAGGTTCTGGGCAGCCCCAGCATTTT. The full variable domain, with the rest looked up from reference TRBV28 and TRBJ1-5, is DVKVTQSSRYLVKRTGEKVFLECVQDMDHENMFWYRQDPGLGLRLIYFSYDVKMKEKGDIPEGYSVSREKKERFSLILESASTNQTSMYLCASKWTGSGQPQHFGDGTRLSIL.